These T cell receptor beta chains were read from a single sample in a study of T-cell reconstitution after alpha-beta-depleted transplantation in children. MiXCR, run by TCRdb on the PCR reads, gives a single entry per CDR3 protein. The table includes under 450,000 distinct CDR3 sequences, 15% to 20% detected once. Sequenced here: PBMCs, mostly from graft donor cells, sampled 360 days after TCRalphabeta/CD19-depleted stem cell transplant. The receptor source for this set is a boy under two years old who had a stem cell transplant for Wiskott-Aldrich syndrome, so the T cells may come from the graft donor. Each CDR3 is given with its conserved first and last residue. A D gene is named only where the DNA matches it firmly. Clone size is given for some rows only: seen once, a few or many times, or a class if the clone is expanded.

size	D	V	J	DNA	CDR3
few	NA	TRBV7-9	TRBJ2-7	TGTGCCAGCAGCACCCCCGGGAAGACCTACGAGCAGTACTTC	CASSTPGKTYEQYF
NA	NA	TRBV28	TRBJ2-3	TGTGCCAGCAGTCCCCGGGGTAGCGGATTCACAGATACGCAGTATTTT	CASSPRGSGFTDTQYF
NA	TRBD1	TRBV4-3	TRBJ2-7	TGCGCCAGCAGCCAAGAGACAGGGTTAGACGAGCAGTACTTC	CASSQETGLDEQYF
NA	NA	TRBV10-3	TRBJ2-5	TGTGCCATCAGTAGAAGCCCTAGCAGGGGTATCCAAGAGACCCAGTACTTC	CAISRSPSRGIQETQYF
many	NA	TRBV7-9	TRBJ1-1	TGTGCCAGCAGCTCTGGGACTGAAGCTTTCTTT	CASSSGTEAFF
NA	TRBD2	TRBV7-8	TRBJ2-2	TGTGCCAGCAGCGGGGCTGGTAGCGGGGGATACCCGAACACCGGGGAGCTGTTTTTT	CASSGAGSGGYPNTGELFF
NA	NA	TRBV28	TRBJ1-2	TGTGCCAGCAGTCCGTCGGACAAGGTCGGGGGCTATGGCTACACCTTC	CASSPSDKVGGYGYTF
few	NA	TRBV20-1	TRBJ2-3	TGCAGTGCTAGTGTGGGAGGAATAGATACGCAGTATTTT	CSASVGGIDTQYF
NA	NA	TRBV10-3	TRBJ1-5	TGTGCCATCAGTCTTTCGGGGGTTCGTAATCAGCCCCAGCATTTT	CAISLSGVRNQPQHF
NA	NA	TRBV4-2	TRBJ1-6	TGTGCCAGCAGCCAAGGTGGGGCGTGGGTGCCACCCCTCCACTTT	CASSQGGAWVPPLHF
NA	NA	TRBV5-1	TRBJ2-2	TGCGCCAGCTCCCACCGAGTTGCAGGGGGGCTACCCGGGGAGCTGTTTTTT	CASSHRVAGGLPGELFF
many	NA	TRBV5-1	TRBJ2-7	TGCGCCAGCAGCTTGCTGCTGGGGAGCTCCTACGAGCAGTACTTC	CASSLLLGSSYEQYF
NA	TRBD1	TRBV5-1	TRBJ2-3	TGCGCCAGCAGCGTAGGATACAGGGGCTCCCGAGTTACGCAGTATTTT	CASSVGYRGSRVTQYF